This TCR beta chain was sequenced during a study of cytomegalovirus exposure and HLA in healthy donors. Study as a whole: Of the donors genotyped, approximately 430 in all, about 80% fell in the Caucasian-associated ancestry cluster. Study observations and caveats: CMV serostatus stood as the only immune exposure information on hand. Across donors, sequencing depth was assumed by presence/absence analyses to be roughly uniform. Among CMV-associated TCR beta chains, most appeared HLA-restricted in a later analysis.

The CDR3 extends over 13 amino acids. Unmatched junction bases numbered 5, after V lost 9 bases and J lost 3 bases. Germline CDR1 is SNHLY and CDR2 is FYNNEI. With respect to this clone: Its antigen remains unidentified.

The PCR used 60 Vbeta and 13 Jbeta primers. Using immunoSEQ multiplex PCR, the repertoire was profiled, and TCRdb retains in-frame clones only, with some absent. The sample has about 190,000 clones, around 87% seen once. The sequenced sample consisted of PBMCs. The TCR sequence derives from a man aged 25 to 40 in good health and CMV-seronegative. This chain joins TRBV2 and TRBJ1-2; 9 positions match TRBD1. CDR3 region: CARQGAGDYGYTF. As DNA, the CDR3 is TGTGCCAGACAGGGGGCAGGGGACTATGGCTACACCTTC. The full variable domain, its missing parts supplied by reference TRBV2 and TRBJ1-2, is EPEVTQTPSHQVTQMGQEVILRCVPISNHLYFYWYRQILGQKVEFLVSFYNNEISEKSEIFDDQFSVERPDGSNFTLKIRSTKLEDSAMYFCARQGAGDYGYTFGSGTRLTVV.